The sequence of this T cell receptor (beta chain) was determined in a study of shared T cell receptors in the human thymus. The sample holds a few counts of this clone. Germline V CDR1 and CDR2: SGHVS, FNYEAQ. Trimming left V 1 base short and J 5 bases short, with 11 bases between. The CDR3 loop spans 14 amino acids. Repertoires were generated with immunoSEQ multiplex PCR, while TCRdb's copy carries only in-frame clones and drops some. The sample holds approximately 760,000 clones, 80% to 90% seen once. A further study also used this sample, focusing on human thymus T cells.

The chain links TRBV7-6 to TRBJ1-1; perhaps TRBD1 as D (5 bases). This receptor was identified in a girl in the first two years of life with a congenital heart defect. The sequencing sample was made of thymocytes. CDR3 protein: CASSLVLGGTEAFF. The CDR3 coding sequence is TGTGCCAGCAGCTTAGTTCTCGGGGGGACTGAAGCTTTCTTT.